Listed below are T cell receptor beta chains from one sample, sequenced in a study of T cell repertoires in cytomegalovirus infection. TCRdb re-analysed the reads in MiXCR, keeping a single row per CDR3 protein. In the table there are about 920,000 distinct CDR3 sequences, approximately 30% of which are singletons. These receptors are not linked to any known antigen. This specimen was cultured CD8+ T cells from PBMCs, taken from culture after CMV antigen stimulation. Receptors originate from a human donor in good health (CMV status not recorded). Some clones in this sample may be carry-over from other donors' samples. Each CDR3 is given with its conserved first and last residue. Each record gives: clone size, V gene, J gene, D gene, CDR3 protein, CDR3 DNA. D genes are given only for firm matches. Size is stated for part of the rows, as once, few or many counts, or as a class when the clone is expanded.

NA,TRBV7-8,TRBJ2-3,TRBD2,CASSLGGGSGTDTQYF,TGTGCCAGCAGCTTGGGGGGGGGGAGTGGCACAGATACGCAGTATTTT
many,TRBV12-3/TRBV12-4,TRBJ2-2,NA,CASSSSRGTGELFF,TGTGCCAGCAGTTCATCCAGAGGCACCGGGGAGCTGTTTTTT
NA,TRBV19,TRBJ2-1,NA,CASNPGGTPFF,TGTGCCAGTAACCCCGGGGGTACACCCTTCTTC
many,TRBV7-2,TRBJ2-1,NA,CASSLATTTTYEQFF,TGTGCCAGCAGCTTAGCAACTACCACTACATATGAGCAGTTCTTC
NA,TRBV6-6,TRBJ1-1,NA,CVSSYGTKNTEAFF,TGTGTCAGCAGTTACGGGACAAAGAACACTGAAGCTTTCTTT
once,TRBV7-4,TRBJ2-7,TRBD1,CASSLVIQGAGEQYF,TGTGCCAGCAGCTTAGTCATCCAGGGGGCAGGTGAGCAGTACTTC
NA,TRBV6-2/TRBV6-3,TRBJ2-1,NA,CASSYSMGGLYNEQFF,TGTGCCAGCAGTTACTCGATGGGGGGCCTCTACAATGAGCAGTTCTTC
NA,TRBV2,TRBJ1-5,TRBD1,CASGEDRGNQPQHF,TGTGCCAGCGGTGAAGACAGGGGAAATCAGCCCCAGCATTTT
NA,TRBV2,TRBJ1-2,NA,CASTGTVYGYTF,TGTGCCAGCACCGGGACGGTGTATGGCTACACCTTC
NA,TRBV7-8,TRBJ2-5,NA,CASSSPRQGGEETQYF,TGTGCCAGCAGCTCCCCTCGACAGGGAGGAGAAGAGACCCAGTACTTC
few,TRBV29-1,TRBJ2-1,NA,CSVDLSGNEQFF,TGCAGCGTTGATCTCAGCGGCAATGAGCAGTTCTTC
NA,TRBV25-1,TRBJ1-6,NA,CASHGGVNSPLHF,TGTGCCAGCCATGGGGGGGTAAATTCACCCCTCCACTTT
few,TRBV4-2,TRBJ1-5,NA,CASSQDAGFQPQHF,TGTGCCAGCAGCCAAGATGCAGGGTTCCAGCCCCAGCATTTT
NA,TRBV25-1,TRBJ2-1,TRBD2,CASSEGLASYYNEQFF,TGTGCCAGCAGTGAAGGACTAGCGAGCTATTACAATGAGCAGTTCTTC
once,TRBV18,TRBJ2-3,TRBD2,CASSPFQRGPDTQYF,TGTGCCAGCTCACCCTTCCAGCGGGGGCCAGATACGCAGTATTTT
many,TRBV12-3/TRBV12-4,TRBJ2-2,TRBD1,CASSLVDRVGSGELFF,TGTGCCAGCAGTTTGGTCGACAGGGTCGGAAGCGGGGAGCTGTTTTTT
few,TRBV7-2,TRBJ2-3,TRBD1,CASSFRTGIDTQYF,TGTGCCAGCAGCTTCAGGACAGGGATCGATACGCAGTATTTT
NA,TRBV7-7,TRBJ2-3,NA,CASSIDLSSTDTQYF,TGTGCTAGCAGCATCGACTTGAGCTCCACAGATACGCAGTATTTT
NA,TRBV9,TRBJ1-6,NA,CASSLGDFSPLHF,TGTGCCAGCAGCCTCGGGGACTTTTCACCCCTCCACTTT
many,TRBV7-2,TRBJ2-7,NA,CASSTPGYEQYF,TGTGCCAGCAGCACTCCGGGCTACGAGCAGTACTTC
many,TRBV7-2,TRBJ2-7,NA,CASSLPEDPPNEQYF,TGTGCCAGCAGCTTACCGGAGGATCCCCCTAACGAGCAGTACTTC
few,TRBV6-5,TRBJ1-1,TRBD1,CASSYRTGASEAFF,TGTGCCAGCAGTTACCGGACAGGGGCTTCTGAAGCTTTCTTT
NA,TRBV7-2,TRBJ2-1,TRBD2,CASSLSSRTSKYNEQFF,TGTGCCAGCAGCTTAAGTTCTAGGACTAGCAAATACAATGAGCAGTTCTTC
NA,TRBV11-3,TRBJ2-7,TRBD1,CASSSSGQIYEQYF,TGTGCCAGCAGCTCCTCGGGACAGATCTACGAGCAGTACTTC
many,TRBV7-9,TRBJ1-3,NA,CASSLAGQNSGNTIYF,TGTGCCAGCAGCTTAGCGGGCCAGAACTCTGGAAACACCATATATTTT
NA,TRBV12-3/TRBV12-4,TRBJ1-3,NA,CASSLPPTGNTIYF,TGTGCCAGCAGTTTACCTCCTACTGGAAACACCATATATTTT
few,TRBV4-1,TRBJ2-1,TRBD2,CASSQDATGGPSMNEQFF,TGCGCCAGCAGCCAAGACGCAACGGGGGGGCCGTCGATGAATGAGCAGTTCTTC
NA,TRBV6-2/TRBV6-3,TRBJ1-2,NA,CASGPVEGYTF,TGTGCCAGCGGTCCGGTGGAGGGCTACACCTTC
NA,TRBV20-1,TRBJ1-6,NA,CSARPGPRLISPLHF,TGCAGTGCTAGACCGGGACCTCGGCTAATTTCACCCCTCCACTTT
few,TRBV18,TRBJ2-1,NA,CASSPRQAGDEQFF,TGTGCCAGCTCACCCAGACAGGCAGGCGATGAGCAGTTCTTC
NA,TRBV7-3,TRBJ2-1,NA,CASSLTLGGYNEQFF,TGTGCCAGCAGCTTAACTTTAGGGGGCTACAATGAGCAGTTCTTC
NA,TRBV2,TRBJ2-3,NA,CASSEEGSITDTQYF,TGTGCCAGCAGTGAAGAGGGGTCCATCACAGATACGCAGTATTTT
NA,TRBV5-5,TRBJ2-7,NA,CASSFKEAYEQYF,TGTGCCAGCAGCTTCAAGGAAGCCTACGAGCAGTACTTC
NA,TRBV6-6,TRBJ2-7,TRBD1,CASQIEGAVNEQYF,TGTGCCAGCCAAATCGAGGGGGCCGTCAACGAGCAGTACTTC
NA,TRBV5-3,TRBJ1-2,NA,CASHEEGHGYTF,TGTGCCAGCCATGAAGAGGGTCATGGCTACACCTTC
many,TRBV7-8,TRBJ2-3,NA,CARVQLHTQYF,TGTGCCAGGGTACAGTTACATACGCAGTATTTT
NA,TRBV6-8,TRBJ1-5,NA,CASSPSIQGRLSNQPQHF,TGTGCCAGCTCGCCCTCCATACAGGGAAGACTAAGCAATCAGCCCCAGCATTTT
NA,TRBV27,TRBJ1-4,TRBD1,CASSSLQGNEKLFF,TGTGCCAGCAGTTCTCTACAGGGGAATGAAAAACTGTTTTTT
NA,TRBV5-6,TRBJ2-3,NA,CASSEPDTDTQYF,TGTGCCAGCAGCGAGCCAGACACAGATACGCAGTATTTT
many,TRBV7-9,TRBJ1-1,NA,CASREGSNTEAFF,TGTGCCAGCAGAGAGGGATCTAACACTGAAGCTTTCTTT
NA,TRBV20-1,TRBJ2-7,TRBD2,CSAPRAGGQYEQYF,TGCAGTGCCCCCCGAGCGGGGGGGCAGTACGAGCAGTACTTC
few,TRBV6-4,TRBJ2-2,TRBD1,CASSDSWGQGTTGELFF,TGTGCCAGCAGTGACTCATGGGGACAGGGAACCACCGGGGAGCTGTTTTTT
few,TRBV12-3/TRBV12-4,TRBJ1-2,TRBD1,CASSSSGGASGTAIYGYTF,TGTGCCAGCAGTTCATCAGGGGGGGCATCCGGGACAGCTATCTATGGCTACACCTTC
few,TRBV6-5,TRBJ2-5,TRBD2,CASSSGGEKQETQYF,TGTGCCAGCAGTTCCGGGGGGGAGAAACAAGAGACCCAGTACTTC
many,TRBV7-6,TRBJ2-1,NA,CASSLVNRPINNNEQFF,TGTGCCAGCAGCTTAGTTAACAGGCCTATCAATAACAATGAGCAGTTCTTC
NA,TRBV7-6,TRBJ2-2,NA,CASGPGDRTGELFF,TGTGCCAGCGGCCCGGGGGACCGAACCGGGGAGCTGTTTTTT
NA,TRBV6-2/TRBV6-3,TRBJ2-1,NA,CASSPDIVEQFF,TGTGCCAGCAGTCCCGACATTGTTGAGCAGTTCTTC
few,TRBV28,TRBJ2-1,NA,CASSRTVSYNEQFF,TGTGCCAGCAGTCGGACCGTCTCCTACAATGAGCAGTTCTTC
NA,TRBV7-3,TRBJ1-2,NA,CASRNEEGGYTF,TGTGCCAGCAGAAATGAAGAGGGGGGCTACACCTTC
NA,TRBV6-5,TRBJ1-4,NA,CASGNAGGHQPHEKLFF,TGTGCCAGCGGGAATGCCGGCGGGCACCAACCCCATGAAAAACTGTTTTTT
NA,TRBV15,TRBJ1-1,NA,CATSRFSTEAFF,TGTGCCACCAGCAGATTTTCCACTGAAGCTTTCTTT
NA,TRBV6-1,TRBJ1-5,TRBD1,CASRGLPGQGARSNQPQHF,TGTGCCAGCAGGGGTCTCCCGGGACAGGGGGCGCGGAGCAATCAGCCCCAGCATTTT
NA,TRBV13,TRBJ2-1,NA,CASSPRGRNNEQFF,TGTGCCAGCAGCCCTAGAGGCAGAAACAATGAGCAGTTCTTC
NA,TRBV9,TRBJ2-5,TRBD1,CASSVTGGQETQYF,TGTGCCAGCAGCGTAACAGGGGGACAAGAGACCCAGTACTTC
NA,TRBV25-1,TRBJ1-5,NA,CASSESGKSNQPQHF,TGTGCCAGCAGTGAATCCGGCAAAAGCAATCAGCCCCAGCATTTT
NA,TRBV7-6,TRBJ2-7,TRBD1,CASSEDPGQVGERYF,TGTGCCAGCAGCGAGGATCCGGGACAGGTAGGGGAGCGGTACTTC
NA,TRBV2,TRBJ1-1,NA,CASSVRIGTEAFF,TGTGCCAGCAGTGTTCGAATAGGCACTGAAGCTTTCTTT